These T cell receptor beta chains were read from a single sample in a study of blood T cell repertoires in COVID-19. The assay was immunoSEQ multiplex PCR, and TCRdb's table has in-frame clones only and misses some. This table holds 150,000 to 200,000 clones, 80% to 90% found once. Sequenced input: peripheral blood. The receptors derive from a woman in her 70s who had recovered from COVID-19. Each CDR3 is given with its conserved first and last residue. D genes are given only for firm matches. Not every row has a clone size; where given, it reads once, few, many or a size class.

J	size	length	V	D	DNA	CDR3
TRBJ2-3	-	15	TRBV11-2	TRBD1	TGTGCCAGCAGCTCCAGGGGGCGAAGCACAGATACGCAGTATTTT	CASSSRGRSTDTQYF
TRBJ2-3	-	16	TRBV2	TRBD2	TGTGCCAGCCCGGGACTAGCGGGGGGGTTTGGAGATACGCAGTATTTT	CASPGLAGGFGDTQYF
TRBJ2-7	once	16	TRBV5-8	-	TGTGCCAGCAGCTTGGGGGGGCACAGCGGGGTTGGCGAGCAGTACTTC	CASSLGGHSGVGEQYF
TRBJ1-5	-	14	TRBV2	-	TGTGCCAGCAGTCCACGTGCGAGGAATCAGCCCCAGCATTTT	CASSPRARNQPQHF
TRBJ2-5	-	15	TRBV28	TRBD2	TGTGCCAGCAGTTCCCCTAGCGGGGGCCAAGAGACCCAGTACTTC	CASSSPSGGQETQYF
TRBJ1-1	-	16	TRBV5-6	TRBD1	TGTGCCAGCAGCTTGGGGTGGGGACAGGGGAGAACTGAAGCTTTCTTT	CASSLGWGQGRTEAFF
TRBJ1-2	-	13	TRBV4-1	-	TGCGCCAGCAGCCACCCGGGGGGAGGACGCTACACCTTC	CASSHPGGGRYTF
TRBJ1-1	-	13	TRBV2	-	TGTGCCAGCAGTGTGTCCAGGAACACTGAAGCTTTCTTT	CASSVSRNTEAFF
TRBJ2-1	-	13	TRBV28	-	TGTGCCAGCAGTTTAGGGCTGTACAATGAGCAGTTCTTC	CASSLGLYNEQFF
TRBJ2-2	-	15	TRBV15	-	TGTGCCACCAGCTGGGCCCTAATAAACACCGGGGAGCTGTTTTTT	CATSWALINTGELFF
TRBJ2-6	-	15	TRBV19	-	TGTGCCAGTAGTAGAGGAGGAGGTGGGGCCAACGTCCTGACTTTC	CASSRGGGGANVLTF